The 14 T cell receptor beta chains in this list originate from one sample, sequenced in a study of HIV-infected patients and healthy controls. TCRdb ran MiXCR on the 5' RACE reads and lists one entry per CDR3 protein. The sample has fewer than 20,000 distinct CDR3 sequences; around 19% are singletons. Sequencing was done on a sample of CD8+ T cells from blood. These receptors all come from a human donor in good health.

This clonotype has at least ten counts. The rearrangement joins TRBV6-5 to TRBJ2-6; D is ambiguous. The CDR3 spans 15 residues. Germline V gene data show CDR1 as MNHEY and CDR2 as SVGAGI. V was clipped by 6 bases and J by 0 bases, with 9 bases between them. The CDR3 loop reads CASSPDDSGANVLTF. Written as DNA, the CDR3 is TGTGCCAGCAGCCCTGACGACTCTGGGGCCAACGTCCTGACTTTC.

This clonotype was seen a handful of times. The chain employs TRBV19 and TRBJ1-4; D remains ambiguous. Trimming shortened V by 3 bases and J by 0 bases, and 8 bases separated the two germline ends. CDR3 length: 15 residues. Germline V gene lookup returns CDR1 LNHDA and CDR2 SQIVND (reference sequence). The CDR3 DNA reads TGTGCCAGTAGTATCGACGGTCCAACTAATGAAAAACTGTTTTTT. This translates into CASSIDGPTNEKLFF.

This clonotype was counted many times. The chain joins TRBV29-1 to TRBJ1-1, with D unclear. Germline CDR1 SQVTM, CDR2 ANQGSEA. Trimming stripped 7 bases from V and 4 bases from J, with 16 bases between. The CDR3 has 13 amino acids. The CDR3 spells CSALIGEGTEAFF. DNA of the CDR3: TGCAGCGCCTTGATCGGGGAGGGCACTGAAGCTTTCTTT.

The chain links TRBV7-9 to TRBJ2-1; 9 nucleotides agree with TRBD2. The V and J ends lost 0 bases and 7 bases, in that order; junction bases with no gene match: 7. CDR3 length: 16 amino acids. CDR1 and CDR2 (germline): SEHNR, FQNEAQ (reference sequence). The CDR3 region is CASSLALKAGGNEQFF. As DNA, the CDR3 is TGTGCCAGCAGCTTAGCGCTAAAGGCGGGAGGGAATGAGCAGTTCTTC. The full variable domain, in which reference TRBV7-9 and TRBJ2-1 provide the parts outside the CDR3, is DTGVSQNPRHKITKRGQNVTFRCDPISEHNRLYWYRQTLGQGPEFLTYFQNEAQLEKSRLLSDRFSAERPKGSFSTLEIQRTEQGDSAMYLCASSLALKAGGNEQFFGPGTRLTVL.

This clonotype has at least ten counts. The chain couples TRBV4-3 to TRBJ1-1; D is possibly TRBD1 (5 bases). Trimming cost V 1 base and J 6 bases, with 12 bases left between them. The germline CDR1 and CDR2 sequences are LGHNA and YSLEER. The CDR3 loop spans 14 amino acids. In nucleotides, the CDR3 is TGCGCCAGCAGCCAAGTGTATTCGGGGGCTGAAGCTTTCTTT. Protein product: CASSQVYSGAEAFF.

This clonotype occurred a few times. The V and J genes are TRBV25-1 and TRBJ1-1; D gene uncertain. V was shortened by 1 base and J by 0 bases, with 12 bases between the two germline ends. Germline V CDR1 and CDR2: MGHDK, SYGVNS. The CDR3 is 16 amino acids. CDR3: CASSESAPDMNTEAFF. The CDR3 region has the DNA TGTGCCAGCAGTGAATCAGCCCCAGACATGAACACTGAAGCTTTCTTT.

In regard to this clonotype: A much larger clone differs from this one at a single base, so this may be a read error. The chain uses TRBV11-3 and TRBJ1-5, with D hard to call. Trimming pared 1 base from V and 3 bases from J, leaving 10 bases between. The CDR3 covers 15 residues. Germline lookup yields CDR1 SGHNT and CDR2 YENEEA. The CDR3 reads CASSLGAVSNQPQHF. The CDR3 DNA reads as TGTGCCAGCAGCTTAGGAGCGGTGTCCAATCAGCCCCAGCATTTT.

In this sample, this clonotype turned up many times. This chain connects TRBV12-3 or TRBV12-4 to TRBJ1-1, with 8 positions matching TRBD1. Unmatched junction bases numbered 0, after V lost 3 bases and J lost 0 bases. The CDR3 is 14 residues long. The CDR3 DNA reads TGTGCCAGCAGTTTGACAGGGGTGAACACTGAAGCTTTCTTT. Protein sequence: CASSLTGVNTEAFF.

This chain links TRBV6-5 with TRBJ2-1; a weak D match, TRBD1 (6 bases). Germline V gene lookup returns CDR1 MNHEY and CDR2 SVGAGI. V was trimmed by 6 bases and J by 2 bases, leaving 11 bases between them. This CDR3 contains 14 residues. CDR3 sequence (DNA): TGTGCCAGCAGAGAAAGGGACACCTACAATGAGCAGTTCTTC. Amino acid sequence: CASRERDTYNEQFF.

The rearrangement joins TRBV18 to TRBJ2-7; 7 bases align to TRBD1. CDR1 is KGHSH and CDR2 is LQKENI in the germline V gene. V gave up 1 base and J gave up 2 bases; unmatched junction bases: 5. This CDR3 is built from 15 residues. The CDR3 protein is CASSPQDRPPYEQYF. In nucleotides, the CDR3 is TGTGCCAGCTCACCACAGGACAGGCCCCCCTACGAGCAGTACTTC.

This clonotype was seen a few times. DNA of the CDR3: TGTGCCAGTAGAGGGGAAGGCATCTCTGAAGCTTTCTTT. It codes for CASRGEGISEAFF. The V call is TRBV19, the J call TRBJ1-1; a possible D gene is TRBD1 (5 bases). Germline assignment: CDR1 LNHDA and CDR2 SQIVND (reference sequence). The CDR3 runs 13 residues. Trimming took 6 bases from V and 6 from J, leaving 14 bases between them.

The gene calls are TRBV13 and TRBJ2-7; possibly TRBD2 for D (7 bases). The V end lost 5 bases, the J end lost 0 bases, and 14 bases lay between the germline ends. Germline V gene lookup returns CDR1 PRHDT and CDR2 FYEKMQ (reference sequence). The CDR3 covers 15 residues. CDR3 in amino acids: CASSPEGGASYEQYF. CDR3 in DNA: TGTGCCAGCAGCCCGGAGGGGGGGGCCTCCTACGAGCAGTACTTC.

The rearrangement uses TRBV19 and TRBJ1-5, with D perhaps matching TRBD1 (5 bases). This CDR3 spans 13 amino acids. Between the trimmed V and J ends, which lost 3 bases and 5 bases, there was a span of 8 bases. Per germline, CDR1 LNHDA and CDR2 SQIVND (reference sequence). CDR3 sequence reads: CASSIWGDQPQHF. The CDR3 DNA sequence: TGTGCCAGTAGTATCTGGGGGGATCAGCCCCAGCATTTT.

This clonotype was seen more than once but under ten times. The chain joins TRBV7-9 to TRBJ2-1, with D perhaps matching TRBD2 (7 bases). Trimming cost V 5 bases and J 4 bases, with 18 bases left between them. Germline V CDR1 and CDR2: SEHNR, FQNEAQ (reference sequence). The CDR3 runs 16 residues. CDR3 in DNA: TGTGCCAGCAGCCCAGAAAGGGGGGGGGGATACAATGAGCAGTTCTTC. Residues: CASSPERGGGYNEQFF.